The text below deals with one TCR beta chain. This entry comes from a study of blood T cell repertoires in COVID-19. Study overall: Specimens from acute and convalescent COVID-19 originated in the United States, Italy and Spain. The cDNA or gDNA used as material had been derived from T cells, B-cell-depleted T cells, or PBMCs.

Per the study methods: Estimation of nucleated cell counts relied on the amplification of reference gene primers. Generated by immunoSEQ multiplex PCR, the TCRdb table keeps only in-frame clones and is missing some. That table gives V, J and clone size, and the DNA gave D and trimming. The repertoire consists of around 140,000 clones, with 70% to 85% occurring once and the leading ten covering 17%. CDR1 and CDR2 (germline): SGHTA, FQGNSA. The CDR3 sequence is 17 residues long. The trim removed 3 bases at V and 3 bases at J, leaving 7 bases unmatched. What was sequenced was peripheral blood. This clonotype originated in a woman of 80 years or more with acute or convalescent COVID-19. The rearrangement links TRBV7-2 to TRBJ1-3; 11 bases are shared with TRBD1. CDR3 loop: CASSLSGTGGDGNTIYF. The CDR3 DNA reads TGTGCCAGCAGCTTGTCCGGGACAGGGGGTGATGGAAACACCATATATTTT.